This T cell receptor (beta chain) is from a study of PD-1 blockade in mismatch repair-deficient tumors. CDR3 length equals 14 residues. The germline V gene encodes CDR1 SEHNR and CDR2 FQNEAQ (reference sequence). The V segment lost 2 bases and the J segment 6 bases; nucleotides outside the gene matches: 3. Sequencing was performed with immunoSEQ multiplex PCR; in TCRdb, only in-frame clones are kept and a portion is missing. The table shows 15,000 or so clones, with nearly 85% occurring only once. This clone was detected once. The origin of this receptor is an adult with mismatch repair-deficient cancer. The sequencing here drew on PBMCs, taken approximately 22 weeks after starting pembrolizumab. V is TRBV7-9 and J is TRBJ2-3; 9 nucleotides match TRBD1. This CDR3 reads CASSLLQGADTQYF. The CDR3 nucleotides are TGTGCCAGCAGCTTATTACAGGGGGCGGATACGCAGTATTTT.